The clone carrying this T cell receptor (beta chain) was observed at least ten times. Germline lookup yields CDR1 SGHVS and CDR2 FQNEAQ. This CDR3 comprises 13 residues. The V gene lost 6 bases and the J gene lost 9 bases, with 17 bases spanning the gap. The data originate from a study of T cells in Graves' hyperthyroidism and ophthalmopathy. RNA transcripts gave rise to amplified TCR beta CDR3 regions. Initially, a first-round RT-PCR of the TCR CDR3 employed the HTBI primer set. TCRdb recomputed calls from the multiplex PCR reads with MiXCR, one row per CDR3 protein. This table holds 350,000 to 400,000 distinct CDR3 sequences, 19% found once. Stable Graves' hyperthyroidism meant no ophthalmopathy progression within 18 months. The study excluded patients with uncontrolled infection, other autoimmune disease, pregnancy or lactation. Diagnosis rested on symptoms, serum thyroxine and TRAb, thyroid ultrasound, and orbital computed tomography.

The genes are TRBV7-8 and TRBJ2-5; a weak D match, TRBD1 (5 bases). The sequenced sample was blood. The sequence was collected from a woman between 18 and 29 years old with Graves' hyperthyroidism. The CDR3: CASRIQENGAQYF. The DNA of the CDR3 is TGTGCCAGCAGAATACAGGAGAATGGGGCCCAGTACTTC.